Shown below are 18 T cell receptor beta chains from a single sample sequenced in a study of blood T cell repertoires in COVID-19. Data came from immunoSEQ multiplex PCR; TCRdb stores just in-frame clones and leaves some out. The table records hundreds of thousands of clones, around 90% of them present only once. The specimen sequenced was PBMCs or T cells enriched from blood (not recorded which). These receptors came from a woman between 18 and 29 years old who had recovered from COVID-19.

The rearrangement joins TRBV7-6 to TRBJ2-1; maybe TRBD2 (6 bases). Trimming took off 5 bases at V and 1 base at J, with 18 bases between the two ends. This CDR3 region has 17 residues. Germline V gene data show CDR1 as SGHVS and CDR2 as FNYEAQ. The DNA of the CDR3 is TGTGCCAGCAGCCAATCCGGAGGGCTCCATTCCTACAATGAGCAGTTCTTC. The encoded protein is CASSQSGGLHSYNEQFF.

The CDR3 protein is CAISEERQPQHF. In DNA form, the CDR3 reads TGTGCCATCAGTGAAGAGAGACAGCCCCAGCATTTT. This rearrangement joins TRBV10-3 to TRBJ1-5; D not certain. CDR3 length: 12 residues. Per germline, CDR1 ENHRY and CDR2 SYGVKD. V lost 3 bases and J 7 bases, leaving 7 bases between the germline ends.

This chain links TRBV5-4 with TRBJ1-4; TRBD1 is a possible D gene (6 bases). Germline V gene lookup returns CDR1 SGHNT and CDR2 YYREEE (reference sequence). This CDR3 region has 15 residues. The V end lost 1 base, the J end lost 5 bases, and 12 bases lay between the germline ends. This chain's CDR3 is CASSLSGAGNEKLFF. The DNA for the CDR3 is TGTGCCAGCAGCTTGTCAGGGGCCGGGAATGAAAAACTGTTTTTT.

The genes are TRBV5-5 and TRBJ2-1, with a tentative D call TRBD2 (6 bases). V was trimmed by 6 bases and J by 0 bases, leaving 13 bases between them. Looked up from germline, CDR1 is SGHKS and CDR2 is YYEKEE (reference sequence). The CDR3 loop spans 15 amino acids. The CDR3 spells CASIGTPSSYNEQFF. The CDR3 DNA sequence: TGTGCCAGCATCGGGACTCCCAGCTCCTACAATGAGCAGTTCTTC.

J is TRBJ2-7 and V is TRBV18; TRBD1 might be the D (6 bases). This CDR3 spans 13 amino acids. V was cut by 3 bases and J by 6 bases, with 12 bases left in between. Germline CDR1 reads KGHSH; CDR2 reads LQKENI. In DNA form, the CDR3 reads TGTGCCAGCTCACCGTCCCCACAGGGCGAGCAGTACTTC. Its protein product is CASSPSPQGEQYF.

This clone has only one observation. This rearrangement joins TRBV7-9 to TRBJ1-2; no reliable D call. This CDR3 contains 12 residues. Germline values: CDR1 SEHNR, CDR2 FQNEAQ (reference sequence). V dropped 10 bases and J dropped 2 bases, with 11 bases sitting between them. The CDR3 nucleotides read TGTGCCACCCTAGCGCGGAACTATGGCTACACCTTC. Residues: CATLARNYGYTF. Looking up the rest from reference TRBV7-9 and TRBJ1-2 gives the full variable domain: DTGVSQNPRHKITKRGQNVTFRCDPISEHNRLYWYRQTLGQGPEFLTYFQNEAQLEKSRLLSDRFSAERPKGSFSTLEIQRTEQGDSAMYLCATLARNYGYTFGSGTRLTVV.

The chain has TRBV7-7 and TRBJ2-1, with TRBD2 identical over 7 bases. V lost 4 bases and J lost 8; bases outside the gene matches: 11. This CDR3 region has 15 residues. Germline loops: CDR1 SSHAT, CDR2 FNYEAQ (reference sequence). This chain's CDR3 is CASSSVPRGVDEQFF. As DNA, the CDR3 is TGTGCCAGCAGCTCCGTCCCCCGGGGGGTAGATGAGCAGTTCTTC.

This chain links TRBV4-1 with TRBJ2-7; TRBD2 is a possible D gene (7 bases). CDR1 and CDR2 (germline): MGHRA, YSYEKL. The length of the CDR3 is 14 residues. Between the trimmed V and J ends, which lost 6 bases and 0 bases, there was a span of 12 bases. The CDR3 sequence: CASRRGPSSYEQYF. CDR3 DNA: TGCGCCAGCAGGCGGGGGCCTAGCTCCTACGAGCAGTACTTC.

V gene TRBV24-1 combines with J gene TRBJ2-5; TRBD1 matches at 7 bases. Germline trimming cut 1 base from V and 7 bases from J; bases unmatched to any gene: 8. CDR3 length: 15 amino acids. Germline CDR1 KGHDR, CDR2 SFDVKD. The CDR3 loop reads CATSDFTTGTVTQYF. The CDR3 region has the DNA TGTGCCACCAGTGATTTCACAACCGGGACAGTGACCCAGTACTTC.

The chain links TRBV28 to TRBJ2-2, with TRBD1 identical over 7 bases. With 7 bases clipped from V and 3 bases from J, the junction kept 5 bases outside the gene matches. The CDR3 sequence is 14 residues long. In germline, CDR1 is MDHEN, CDR2 SYDVKM. CDR3 loop: CASKTGTDTGELFF. CDR3 nucleotides: TGTGCCAGCAAGACAGGGACGGACACCGGGGAGCTGTTTTTT.

The J gene is TRBJ1-4, the V gene TRBV2, with TRBD1 identical over 7 bases. Germline V gene lookup returns CDR1 SNHLY and CDR2 FYNNEI. The V segment lost 6 bases and the J segment 7 bases; nucleotides outside the gene matches: 11. This CDR3 has 15 residues. The CDR3 DNA is TGTGCCAGCAGCGCCATCGACAGGGTTGCTGAAAAACTGTTTTTT. Residues: CASSAIDRVAEKLFF.

The chain couples TRBV5-1 to TRBJ1-1; 7 positions agree with TRBD1. Germline CDR1 and CDR2: SGHRS and YFSETQ. The CDR3 is made up of 13 amino acids. After removal of 5 bases from V and 2 bases from J, the junction contained 3 bases not matched to a gene. The CDR3 spells CASRTGVNTEAFF. The CDR3 region has the DNA TGCGCCAGCAGAACAGGGGTAAACACTGAAGCTTTCTTT. The full variable domain, rest sourced from reference TRBV5-1 and TRBJ1-1, is KAGVTQTPRYLIKTRGQQVTLSCSPISGHRSVSWYQQTPGQGLQFLFEYFSETQRNKGNFPGRFSGRQFSNSRSEMNVSTLELGDSALYLCASRTGVNTEAFFGQGTRLTVV.

This chain connects TRBV15 to TRBJ2-3, with D unclear. The CDR3 has 13 amino acids. V was cut by 1 base and J by 2 bases, with 4 bases left in between. CDR1 is LNHNV and CDR2 is YYDKDF in the germline V gene (reference sequence). The CDR3 spells CATSRGATDTQYF. CDR3 sequence (DNA): TGTGCCACCAGCAGAGGGGCCACAGATACGCAGTATTTT.

This clone was detected only a few times. The chain links TRBV5-1 to TRBJ2-1; TRBD1 matches 8 bases. Germline loops: CDR1 SGHRS, CDR2 YFSETQ. V lost 2 bases and J lost 6; bases outside the gene matches: 7. The CDR3 is 15 residues long. The CDR3, as DNA: TGCGCCAGCAGCTTCAGACAGGGGAAATTCAATGAGCAGTTCTTC. It codes for CASSFRQGKFNEQFF.

The rearrangement links TRBV7-2 to TRBJ2-7; a weak D match, TRBD1 (5 bases). Per the germline V gene, CDR1 is SGHTA and CDR2 is FQGNSA. V shed 1 base and J shed 3 bases, with 10 bases lying between them. The CDR3 is 14 residues long. The DNA of the CDR3 is TGTGCCAGCAGCTTAGGGGCAGGGCACTACGAGCAGTACTTC. This gives the protein CASSLGAGHYEQYF.

The genes are TRBV28 and TRBJ2-7; 9 nucleotides agree with TRBD1. Germline V gene sequence: CDR1 MDHEN, CDR2 SYDVKM. The CDR3 has 15 residues. J lost 3 bases, V lost 6 bases, and 9 bases had no gene match. CDR3 loop: CASSGTGTGYYEQYF. The CDR3 DNA sequence: TGTGCCAGCAGCGGGACCGGGACAGGGTACTACGAGCAGTACTTC.

The chain combines TRBV5-1 with TRBJ2-2, with D maybe TRBD2 (6 bases). The CDR3 contains 14 residues. Between the trimmed V and J ends, which lost 0 bases and 6 bases, there was a span of 9 bases. Looked up from germline, CDR1 is SGHRS and CDR2 is YFSETQ. The chain's CDR3 is CASSLGGGAGELFF. CDR3 DNA: TGCGCCAGCAGCTTGGGAGGCGGGGCCGGGGAGCTGTTTTTT.

As to this clone: The junction and the germline gene differ at one end; a read error may be behind it. The DNA of the CDR3 is TGTGCCAGCAGGCTCGTAGAGGAGAGTGACTTC. It codes for CASRLVEESDF. The rearrangement links TRBV2 to TRBJ2-7; D is unclear. The CDR3 is made up of 11 amino acids. The V gene's germline CDR1 is SNHLY and CDR2 FYNNEI.